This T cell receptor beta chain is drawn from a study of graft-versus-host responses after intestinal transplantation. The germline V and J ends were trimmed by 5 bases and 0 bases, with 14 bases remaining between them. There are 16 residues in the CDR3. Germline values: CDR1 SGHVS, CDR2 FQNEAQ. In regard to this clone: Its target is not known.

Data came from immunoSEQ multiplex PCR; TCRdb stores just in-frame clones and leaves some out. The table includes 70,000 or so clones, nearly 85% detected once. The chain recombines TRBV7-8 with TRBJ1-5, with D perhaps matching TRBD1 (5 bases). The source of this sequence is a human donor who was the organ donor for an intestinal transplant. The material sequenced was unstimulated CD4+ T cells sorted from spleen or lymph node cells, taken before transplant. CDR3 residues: CASSPNGQGSNQPQHF. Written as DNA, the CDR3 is TGTGCCAGCAGCCCAAACGGCCAGGGTAGCAATCAGCCCCAGCATTTT.